This T cell receptor (beta chain) was sequenced during a study of cytomegalovirus exposure and HLA in healthy donors. In regard to this clone: The antigen is undetermined.

Germline assignment: CDR1 SGHVS and CDR2 FNYEAQ. V lost 6 bases to trimming and J lost 5 bases; unmatched junction nucleotides: 10. CDR3 length: 15 residues. 60 Vbeta and 13 Jbeta primers were used in PCR. Assay: immunoSEQ multiplex PCR; the TCRdb copy retains only in-frame clones and omits some. This sample has about 99,000 clones, with more than 75% found just once. Study-wide points: Association with HLA alleles at 0.05 false discovery rate was found for around 15,000 TCR beta sequences in a later analysis.

The clonotype comes from a woman aged 40 to 50 in good health and CMV-seronegative. V is TRBV7-6 and J is TRBJ2-5; 9 nucleotides align to TRBD1. Sequencing was done on a sample of PBMCs. Written as DNA, the CDR3 is TGTGCCAGCAGTTCCGGGACAGGGTCATTGGAGACCCAGTACTTC. Translation gives CASSSGTGSLETQYF.